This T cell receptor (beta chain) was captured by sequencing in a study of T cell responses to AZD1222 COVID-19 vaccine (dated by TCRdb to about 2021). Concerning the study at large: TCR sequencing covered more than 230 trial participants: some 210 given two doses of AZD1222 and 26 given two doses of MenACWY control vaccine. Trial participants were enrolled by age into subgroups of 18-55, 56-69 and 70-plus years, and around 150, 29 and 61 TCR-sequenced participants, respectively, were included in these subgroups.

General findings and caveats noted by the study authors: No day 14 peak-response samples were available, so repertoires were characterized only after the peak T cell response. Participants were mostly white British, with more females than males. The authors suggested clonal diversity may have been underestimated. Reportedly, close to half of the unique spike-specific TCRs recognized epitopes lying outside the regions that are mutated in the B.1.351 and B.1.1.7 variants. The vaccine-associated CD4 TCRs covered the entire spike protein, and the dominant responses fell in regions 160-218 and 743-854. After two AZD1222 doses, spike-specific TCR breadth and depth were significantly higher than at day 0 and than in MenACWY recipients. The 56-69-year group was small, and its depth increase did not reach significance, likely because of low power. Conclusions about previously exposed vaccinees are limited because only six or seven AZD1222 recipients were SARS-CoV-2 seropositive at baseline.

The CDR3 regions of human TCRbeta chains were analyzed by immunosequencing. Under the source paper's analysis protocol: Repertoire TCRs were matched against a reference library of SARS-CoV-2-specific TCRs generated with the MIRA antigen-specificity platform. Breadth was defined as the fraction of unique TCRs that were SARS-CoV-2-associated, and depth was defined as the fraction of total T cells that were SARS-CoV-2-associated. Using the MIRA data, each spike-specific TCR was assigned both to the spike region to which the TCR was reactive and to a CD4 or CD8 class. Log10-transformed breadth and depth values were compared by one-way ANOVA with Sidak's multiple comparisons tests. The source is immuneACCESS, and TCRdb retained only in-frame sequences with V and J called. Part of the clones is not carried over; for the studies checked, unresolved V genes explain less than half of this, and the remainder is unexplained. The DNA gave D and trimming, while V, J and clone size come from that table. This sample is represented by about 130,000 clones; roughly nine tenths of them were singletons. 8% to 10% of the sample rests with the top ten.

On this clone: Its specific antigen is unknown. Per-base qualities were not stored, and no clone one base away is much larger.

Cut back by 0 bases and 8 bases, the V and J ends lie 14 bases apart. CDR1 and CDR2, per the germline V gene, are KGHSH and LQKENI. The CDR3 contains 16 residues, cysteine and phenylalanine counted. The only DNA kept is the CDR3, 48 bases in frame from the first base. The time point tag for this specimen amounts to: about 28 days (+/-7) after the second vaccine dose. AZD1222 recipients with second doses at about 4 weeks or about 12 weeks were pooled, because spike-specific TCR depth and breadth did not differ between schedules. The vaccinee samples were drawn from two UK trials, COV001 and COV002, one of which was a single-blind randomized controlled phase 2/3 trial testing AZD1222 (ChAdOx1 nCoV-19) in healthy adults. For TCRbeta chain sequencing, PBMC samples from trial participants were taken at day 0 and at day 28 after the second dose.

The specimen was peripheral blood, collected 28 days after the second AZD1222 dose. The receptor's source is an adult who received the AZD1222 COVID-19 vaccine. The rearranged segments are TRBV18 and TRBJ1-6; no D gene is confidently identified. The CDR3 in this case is CASSPPDGGVYSPLHF. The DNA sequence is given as TGTGCCAGCTCACCACCGGACGGAGGTGTGTATTCACCCCTCCACTTT.